This paragraph covers one T cell receptor beta chain sequence. J was trimmed by 2 bases and V by 6 bases; bases with no gene match: 6. This CDR3 has 13 residues. Germline loops: CDR1 SQVTM, CDR2 ANQGSEA. These data belong to a study of blood T cell repertoires in COVID-19. Assay: immunoSEQ multiplex PCR; the TCRdb copy retains only in-frame clones and omits some. Among some 150,000 clones listed, 80% to 85% were seen once. The chain joins TRBV29-1 to TRBJ2-5; 7 bases align to TRBD2. The material sequenced was peripheral blood. This sequence originates from a human donor with acute or convalescent COVID-19. The donor label of this sample is uncertain. CDR3 bases: TGCAGCGTCGGGAGGAGCGCTCAAGAGACCCAGTACTTC. Encoded protein: CSVGRSAQETQYF.